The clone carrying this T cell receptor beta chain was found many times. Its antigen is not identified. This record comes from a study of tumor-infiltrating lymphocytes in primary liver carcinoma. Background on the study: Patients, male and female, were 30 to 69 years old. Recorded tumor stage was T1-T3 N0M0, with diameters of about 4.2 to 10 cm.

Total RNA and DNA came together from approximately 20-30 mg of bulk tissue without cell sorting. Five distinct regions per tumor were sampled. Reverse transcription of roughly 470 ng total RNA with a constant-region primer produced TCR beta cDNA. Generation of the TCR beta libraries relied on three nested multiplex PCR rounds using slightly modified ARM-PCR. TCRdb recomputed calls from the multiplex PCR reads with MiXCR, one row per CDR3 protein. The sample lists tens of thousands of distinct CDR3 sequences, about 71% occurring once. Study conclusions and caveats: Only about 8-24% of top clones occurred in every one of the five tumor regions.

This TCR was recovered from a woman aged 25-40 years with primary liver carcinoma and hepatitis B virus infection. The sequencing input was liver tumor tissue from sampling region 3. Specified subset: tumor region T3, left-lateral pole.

CDR3 DNA: TGTGCCAGCAGGGTTATGGCGGGAGTGTCCGGGGAGCTGTTTTTT. This encodes CASRVMAGVSGELFF. The chain employs TRBV11-1 and TRBJ2-2, with 7 bases aligning to TRBD2. CDR1 SGHAT and CDR2 FQDESV come from the germline V gene (reference sequence). V dropped 6 bases and J dropped 6; count of bases not matched to a gene: 10. The CDR3 has 15 amino acids. The whole variable domain, filled in from reference TRBV11-1 and TRBJ2-2, reads EAEVAQSPRYKITEKSQAVAFWCDPISGHATLYWYRQILGQGPELLVQFQDESVVDDSQLPKDRFSAERLKGVDSTLKIQPAELGDSAMYLCASRVMAGVSGELFFGEGSRLTVL.